Here is one T cell receptor (beta chain) with its context. Antigen specificity is unknown. Relative to the germline gene, one junction end is altered; a read error may explain this. Genomic DNA, serving as template, underwent TCR beta VDJ and CDR3 profiling. TCRdb ran MiXCR on the reads and lists one entry per CDR3 protein. The data hold hundreds of thousands of distinct CDR3 sequences, with under 80% observed a single time. This record belongs to a study of CD8+CD57+ T cells in acquired aplastic anemia. For the study at large: The DNA of sorted CD4+ and CD8+ cells averaged approximately 3.4 ug. Findings of the study overall: Patients were compared with controls for CD8+ Simpson's diversity, and no significant difference emerged. Twenty-nine CD8+ CDR3 sequences were shared between patients and controls.

Germline V gene data show CDR1 as SGHTA and CDR2 as FQGTGA. The CDR3 is 13 amino acids. The sequence was obtained from a human donor in good health, serving as a control. The sequencing sample was made of sorted CD4+, CD8+, or CD8+CD57+ T cells (not recorded which) from PBMCs. The genes are TRBV7-3 and TRBJ2-5; D unclear. In DNA form, the CDR3 reads TGTGCCAGCAGCTTAAAATACCAGGAGACCCAGTACTTC. Translated: CASSLKYQETQYF.